This TCR beta chain was captured by sequencing in a study of CD4+ T cells in melanoma. Details on this clone: What it recognizes is unknown.

The table came from immunoSEQ multiplex PCR; TCRdb's copy has only in-frame clones and leaves some out. Seen here are over 130,000 clones, roughly 91% observed once, and the top ten hold less than 2%. Study results and caveats: A reported correlation linked neoantigen-specific CD4+ T cells to CD8+, macrophage and B cell function. Diverse differentiation states were reported for melanoma neoantigen-specific CD4+ T cells.

Germline V gene lookup returns CDR1 LGHNA and CDR2 YNFKEQ. This CDR3 has 15 amino acids. The V end lost 0 bases, the J end lost 6 bases, and 14 bases lay between the germline ends. This TCR was recovered from a human donor with melanoma. The genes are TRBV4-2 and TRBJ1-2, with D perhaps TRBD1 (5 bases). CDR3 nucleotides: TGTGCCAGCAGCCAAGAGGGGGTGCCCGTCAATGGCTACACCTTC. This sequence encodes CASSQEGVPVNGYTF.